These 13 T cell receptor beta chains came from one sample sequenced in a study of beta chain features in type 1 diabetes. cDNA synthesis used the whole RNA isolate, giving expressed TCRB sequences. Assay used: immunoSEQ multiplex PCR; TCRdb lists only in-frame clones, some missing. In the table there are roughly 41,000 clones, about 52% of which are singletons. Sequenced input: central memory CD4+ T cells from blood. These receptors were collected from a woman aged 18-30 years in good health.

The chain has TRBV12-5 and TRBJ1-3; D gene unclear. The V end lost 4 bases, the J end lost 0 bases, and 7 bases lay between the germline ends. CDR3 length: 14 residues. Germline V gives CDR1 LGHNT, CDR2 FRNRAP. The CDR3 coding sequence is TGTGCTAGTGGTTCAGGATCCTCTGGAAACACCATATATTTT. This codes for CASGSGSSGNTIYF.

This clone turned up a few times. The genes are TRBV6-6 and TRBJ2-3; perhaps TRBD2 as D (5 bases). Germline V gives CDR1 MNHNY, CDR2 SVGAGI (reference sequence). The V end was cut by 8 bases, the J end by 6 bases, with 18 bases between. This CDR3 has 14 residues. CDR3 sequence (DNA): TGTGCCAGCCGCCTCCCGGAACGAGGGGATACGCAGTATTTT. It is translated as CASRLPERGDTQYF.

This CDR3 reads CASSEVVAGDTQYF. CDR3 nucleotides: TGTGCCAGCAGTGAAGTGGTAGCTGGCGATACGCAGTATTTT. V usage is TRBV2 and J usage is TRBJ2-3; D is uncertain. Trimming shortened V by 1 base and J by 6 bases, and 11 bases separated the two germline ends. The CDR3 sequence is 14 residues long. The germline gives CDR1 SNHLY, CDR2 FYNNEI.

This clone has more than one count but fewer than ten. One junction end disagrees with the germline gene, perhaps due to a read error. The gene calls are TRBV2 and TRBJ2-7; 8 positions match TRBD2. The CDR3 runs to 11 residues. Germline CDR1 is SNHLY and CDR2 is FYNNEI. The CDR3 sequence: CASSGGGPYSF. For the CDR3, the DNA is TGTGCCAGCAGTGGCGGGGGGCCCTACTCCTTC.

This rearrangement joins TRBV19 to TRBJ1-2; 9 nucleotides align to TRBD1. This CDR3 is built from 13 residues. J gave up 8 bases and V 3 bases, and 4 bases lay outside the gene matches. Germline lookup yields CDR1 LNHDA and CDR2 SQIVND (reference sequence). CDR3 nucleotide sequence: TGTGCCAGTAGTATGCGGGACAGGGTAGGCTACACCTTC. Translated, it gives CASSMRDRVGYTF. The full variable domain, completed using reference TRBV19 and TRBJ1-2, is DGGITQSPKYLFRKEGQNVTLSCEQNLNHDAMYWYRQDPGQGLRLIYYSQIVNDFQKGDIAEGYSVSREKKESFPLTVTSAQKNPTAFYLCASSMRDRVGYTFGSGTRLTVV.

The gene calls are TRBV29-1 and TRBJ1-1; 10 bases map to TRBD1. Per germline, CDR1 SQVTM and CDR2 ANQGSEA. With V trimmed by 4 bases and J by 0 bases, 8 bases remained unmatched. The CDR3 extends over 16 amino acids. The CDR3 nucleotides are TGCAGCGTTGGAGACAGGGGGCCTTCAATGAACACTGAAGCTTTCTTT. Its protein product is CSVGDRGPSMNTEAFF.

The rearrangement joins TRBV5-4 to TRBJ2-1, with TRBD2 matching over 14 bases. The length of the CDR3 is 15 residues. The germline V gene encodes CDR1 SGHNT and CDR2 YYREEE (reference sequence). V gave up 5 bases and J gave up 7 bases; unmatched junction bases: 5. The CDR3 region has the DNA TGTGCCAGCAGTCAGAGACTAGCGGGAGGGAATGAGCAGTTCTTC. This encodes CASSQRLAGGNEQFF.

The sample holds one count of this clone. The chain joins TRBV28 to TRBJ2-1; D uncertain. V shed 10 bases and J shed 6 bases, with 10 bases lying between them. The length of the CDR3 is 11 residues. CDR1 and CDR2 from the germline V gene are MDHEN and SYDVKM. The CDR3: CATMTLNEQFF. The CDR3 DNA follows: TGTGCCACTATGACACTCAATGAGCAGTTCTTC.

This clone was seen a few times. J is TRBJ2-5 and V is TRBV6-1; 9 nucleotides line up with TRBD2. Per germline, CDR1 MNHNS and CDR2 SASEGT. V dropped 7 bases and J dropped 2; count of bases not matched to a gene: 5. This CDR3 is built from 14 residues. CDR3 coding DNA: TGTGCCAGCAACAACCTAGCGGGACAAGAGACCCAGTACTTC. Translation gives CASNNLAGQETQYF.

The chain recombines TRBV5-4 with TRBJ2-2, with 8 bases that match TRBD2. V lost 6 bases to trimming and J lost 5 bases; unmatched junction nucleotides: 9. In germline, CDR1 is SGHNT, CDR2 YYREEE (reference sequence). CDR3 length: 15 amino acids. CDR3 in amino acids: CASTQAGAQTGELFF. CDR3 nucleotides: TGTGCCAGCACTCAAGCGGGAGCGCAGACCGGGGAGCTGTTTTTT.

The DNA for the CDR3 is TGCGCCAGCAGCTTGGTCGGGGGAAAATCCTACAATGAGCAGTTCTTC. Residues: CASSLVGGKSYNEQFF. The chain carries TRBV5-1 and TRBJ2-1, with D maybe TRBD2 (6 bases). With 0 bases removed from V and 1 base from J, the gap between germline ends came to 11 bases. Germline-derived CDR1 and CDR2 are SGHRS and YFSETQ. This CDR3 contains 16 residues.

The V gene is TRBV6-1, the J gene TRBJ2-7; maybe TRBD1 (6 bases). In germline, CDR1 is MNHNS, CDR2 SASEGT. There are 14 residues in the CDR3. Trimming pared 4 bases from V and 1 base from J, leaving 11 bases between. The CDR3 loop is CASSAGVISYEQYF. The CDR3 DNA is TGTGCCAGCAGTGCAGGGGTCATATCCTACGAGCAGTACTTC.

The chain couples TRBV2 to TRBJ2-5, with D maybe TRBD2 (6 bases). CDR1 is SNHLY, CDR2 FYNNEI, per germline. The CDR3 sequence is 13 residues long. Trimming stripped 6 bases from V and 5 bases from J, with 13 bases between. The CDR3 nucleotides are TGTGCCAGCAGGAGGGGTGGGGGGGAGACCCAGTACTTC. Its translation: CASRRGGGETQYF. Filled out from reference TRBV2 and TRBJ2-5, the complete variable domain reads EPEVTQTPSHQVTQMGQEVILRCVPISNHLYFYWYRQILGQKVEFLVSFYNNEISEKSEIFDDQFSVERPDGSNFTLKIRSTKLEDSAMYFCASRRGGGETQYFGPGTRLLVL.